This is a list of T cell receptor beta chains from one sample in a study of Ad26.COV2.S vaccination and SARS-CoV-2 variants. Using immunoSEQ multiplex PCR, the repertoire was profiled, and TCRdb retains in-frame clones only, with some absent. Of around 340,000 clones listed, 86% are singletons. This sample comprised peripheral blood, obtained in a trial of Ad26.COV2.S vaccine versus placebo. All receptors derive from a person aged 18-65 years who received the Ad26.COV2.S COVID-19 vaccine or a placebo. Both conserved end residues are part of each CDR3. D genes are given only for firm matches. For some rows the clone size is stated as once, few or many, or as a class when expanded; others skip it.

- TRBJ2-5 - TRBV19 CASSIVGQGETQYF TGTGCCAGTAGTATAGTTGGCCAGGGAGAGACCCAGTACTTC
- TRBJ1-4 - TRBV6-5 CASSYSEGKNEKLFF TGTGCCAGCAGTTACTCGGAAGGGAAGAATGAAAAACTGTTTTTT
once TRBJ2-3 - TRBV28 CASRRSTDTQYF TGTGCCAGCAGACGGAGCACAGATACGCAGTATTTT
- TRBJ1-4 TRBD1 TRBV6-1 CASSEDRGRFEKLFF TGTGCCAGCAGTGAAGACAGGGGGCGTTTTGAAAAACTGTTTTTT
- TRBJ2-5 - TRBV6-2/TRBV6-3 CASSLGTPRERETQYF TGTGCCAGCAGCCTTGGGACTCCGAGGGAAAGAGAGACCCAGTACTTC
- TRBJ2-1 - TRBV19 CASSPPVSHEQFF TGTGCCAGTAGTCCCCCCGTGTCCCATGAGCAGTTCTTC
few TRBJ2-1 TRBD2 TRBV24-1 CATSAAQGLAGDNEQFF TGTGCCACCAGTGCCGCGCAGGGACTAGCGGGGGACAATGAGCAGTTCTTC
once TRBJ2-5 TRBD1 TRBV18 CASSKVGTGQETQYF TGTGCCAGCTCAAAAGTGGGGACAGGTCAAGAGACCCAGTACTTC
- TRBJ2-3 TRBD2 TRBV7-2 CASSLVGLAGGTDTQYF TGTGCCAGCAGCTTAGTCGGGCTAGCGGGGGGCACAGATACGCAGTATTTT
- TRBJ1-2 - TRBV2 CASSGARGNYGYTF TGTGCCAGCAGTGGGGCGCGGGGAAACTATGGCTACACCTTC
- TRBJ2-7 - TRBV4-3 CASSQGPGAGPREQYF TGCGCCAGCAGCCAGGGGCCCGGGGCGGGGCCACGCGAGCAGTACTTC
few TRBJ1-2 - TRBV5-4 CASSLVTANYGYTF TGTGCCAGCAGCTTGGTCACAGCCAACTATGGCTACACCTTC
- TRBJ2-1 TRBD2 TRBV10-3 CAIRGASGAYNEQFF TGTGCCATCAGGGGAGCTAGCGGGGCTTACAATGAGCAGTTCTTC
few TRBJ1-5 - TRBV4-1 CASSQQLNQPQHF TGCGCCAGCAGCCAACAGCTCAATCAGCCCCAGCATTTT
- TRBJ1-1 - TRBV5-5 CASSFSFNGMNTEAFF TGTGCCAGCAGCTTCAGTTTCAATGGCATGAACACTGAAGCTTTCTTT
- TRBJ2-1 - TRBV4-3 CASSTRTYSSYNEQFF TGCGCCAGCAGCACCCGGACGTATAGCTCCTACAATGAGCAGTTCTTC
- TRBJ1-2 TRBD1 TRBV10-3 CAISGRQGHGYTF TGTGCCATCAGTGGACGACAGGGGCACGGCTACACCTTC
- TRBJ2-6 TRBD1 TRBV28 CASRLNRDRGLFSGANVLTF TGTGCCAGCAGGCTCAATCGAGACAGGGGTTTATTCTCTGGGGCCAACGTCCTGACTTTC
few TRBJ2-3 TRBD1 TRBV20-1 CSASEPRGLPTDTQYF TGCAGTGCTAGTGAGCCCAGGGGGCTACCCACAGATACGCAGTATTTT
- TRBJ1-5 TRBD1 TRBV7-2 CASSLVRGQNQPQHF TGTGCCAGCAGCTTAGTTCGGGGACAGAATCAGCCCCAGCATTTT
- TRBJ2-7 - TRBV24-1 CATSDTVAQYF TGTGCCACCAGTGACACTGTGGCGCAGTACTTC
- TRBJ1-5 TRBD1 TRBV9 CASSVGRGGGGSNQPQHF TGTGCCAGCAGCGTAGGCAGGGGTGGAGGGGGCAGCAATCAGCCCCAGCATTTT
- TRBJ1-4 - TRBV20-1 CSAKVNEKLFF TGCAGCGCTAAAGTGAATGAAAAACTGTTTTTT
few TRBJ2-7 TRBD2 TRBV27 CATSGSAGGSYEQYF TGTGCCACCTCCGGATCAGCGGGAGGGTCCTACGAGCAGTACTTC
few TRBJ2-1 TRBD2 TRBV5-6 CASSVASAGLLYNEQFF TGTGCCAGCAGCGTGGCCTCGGCGGGACTACTCTACAATGAGCAGTTCTTC
- TRBJ1-2 - TRBV7-2 CASSYRAERGGYTF TGTGCCAGCAGCTACCGGGCAGAAAGGGGCGGCTACACCTTC
- TRBJ1-4 - TRBV7-9 CASSLSAATSLFF TGTGCCAGCAGCTTATCGGCCGCCACGTCACTGTTTTTT
- TRBJ2-1 TRBD2 TRBV6-2/TRBV6-3 CASSYSTGLAGPRQFF TGTGCCAGCAGTTACTCGACGGGACTAGCGGGGCCCAGGCAGTTCTTC
- TRBJ1-1 - TRBV19 CASSITGTMNTEAFF TGTGCCAGTAGTATAACAGGCACCATGAACACTGAAGCTTTCTTT
- TRBJ1-3 - TRBV4-3 CASSQDRAPSGNTIYF TGCGCCAGCAGCCAAGACCGGGCACCCTCTGGAAACACCATATATTTT
- TRBJ1-2 - TRBV4-2 CASSQGNGGGYTF TGTGCCAGCAGCCAAGGGAACGGGGGTGGCTACACCTTC
- TRBJ2-1 TRBD2 TRBV9 CASSVGLGAYNEQFF TGTGCCAGCAGCGTCGGACTAGGGGCCTACAATGAGCAGTTCTTC
- TRBJ2-5 TRBD2 TRBV24-1 CATSDLGTSGEETQYF TGTGCCACCAGTGATTTGGGGACTAGCGGAGAAGAGACCCAGTACTTC
- TRBJ1-1 - TRBV12-3/TRBV12-4 CASSLSGNTEAFF TGTGCCAGCAGTTTAAGTGGGAACACTGAAGCTTTCTTT
- TRBJ1-4 - TRBV19 CASSTATNEKLFF TGTGCCAGTTCGACTGCAACTAATGAAAAACTGTTTTTT
- TRBJ1-4 TRBD1 TRBV6-2/TRBV6-3 CASSRGQGTEKLFF TGTGCCAGCAGTCGGGGACAGGGGACCGAAAAACTGTTTTTT
- TRBJ2-1 - TRBV19 CASSIVNSNEQFF TGTGCCAGTAGTATAGTCAACAGCAATGAGCAGTTCTTC
- TRBJ2-1 TRBD1 TRBV7-9 CASSLVLPGQGRFF TGTGCCAGCAGCTTAGTCCTGCCGGGACAGGGGAGGTTCTTC
- TRBJ2-7 TRBD1 TRBV4-1 CASSTGQGGGYEQYF TGCGCCAGCAGCACCGGACAGGGGGGAGGGTACGAGCAGTACTTC